This entry is about one T cell receptor beta chain. Its specificity is unknown. The junction differs from germline at one of its ends, possibly a read error. This sample stems from a study of T cell repertoires in cytomegalovirus infection. For the study at large: TCR beta signatures that were public indicated CMV infection and matching HLA type.

TCRdb used MiXCR to reprocess the reads, holding one entry per CDR3 protein. The sample has hundreds of thousands of distinct CDR3 sequences, roughly a third seen once. General observations from the study: Clonotype analysis showed dominance of the ex vivo response by HLA-C-restricted CMV-specific TCR beta clonotypes.

The CDR3 runs to 16 residues. CDR1 and CDR2 (germline): MGHRA, YSYEKL. Sequencing was performed on PBMCs. This TCR derives from a human donor in good health (CMV status not recorded). Some clones in this sample may be carry-over from other donors' samples. V and J are TRBV4-1 and TRBJ2-2, with 9 bases fitting TRBD2. CDR3 sequence: CASSQEIAGETGELFF. CDR3 bases: TGTGCCAGCAGCCAGGAAATAGCGGGAGAAACCGGGGAGCTGTTTTTT.